Shown below are 20 T cell receptor beta chains from a single sample sequenced in a study of CD8 T cells in ankylosing spondylitis. Study-wide results and caveats: Characteristic, it appeared, of ankylosing spondylitis blood was a TCR beta motif of fewer than 10 highly homologous variants.

TCRdb fed the 5' RACE reads into MiXCR, producing one record per CDR3 protein. This table has some 330,000 distinct CDR3 sequences, approximately 8% appearing once. No antigens are known for them. The specimen was blood, either unsorted or a sorted T cell fraction (not recorded which). These receptors were taken from a male donor with ankylosing spondylitis.

This clonotype was picked up a small number of times. The rearrangement joins TRBV7-9 to TRBJ2-1; maybe TRBD1 (6 bases). From germline, CDR1 is SEHNR and CDR2 FQNEAQ (reference sequence). V shed 7 bases and J shed 2 bases, with 18 bases lying between them. This CDR3 contains 16 residues. CDR3 nucleotides: TGTGCCAGCAAACTCAGAGGCCAGGGGCCCTACAATGAGCAGTTCTTC. Translation gives CASKLRGQGPYNEQFF.

This clonotype has just a few counts. The chain employs TRBV12-3 or TRBV12-4 and TRBJ2-7, with TRBD2 matching over 14 bases. This CDR3 region has 15 residues. Germline trimming cut 5 bases from V and 3 bases from J; bases unmatched to any gene: 3. The DNA of the CDR3 is TGTGCCAGCAGTGAGGGACTAGCGGGAGTCTACGAGCAGTACTTC. Protein product: CASSEGLAGVYEQYF.

This clonotype was counted many times. V and J are TRBV20-1 and TRBJ2-7; D ambiguous. This CDR3 has 16 amino acids. The V gene lost 0 bases and the J gene lost 0 bases, with 15 bases spanning the gap. Germline V gives CDR1 DFQATT, CDR2 SNEGSKA (reference sequence). CDR3 region: CSARDSVGSNSYEQYF. CDR3 bases: TGCAGTGCTAGAGATAGTGTGGGGTCGAACTCCTACGAGCAGTACTTC.

The CDR3, as DNA: TGCGCCAGCAGCCCGGACAGGGGCATCTCTGGAAACACCATATATTTT. This translates into CASSPDRGISGNTIYF. V and J are TRBV5-1 and TRBJ1-3, with 9 bases that match TRBD1. The germline CDR1 and CDR2 sequences are SGHRS and YFSETQ. The J segment lost 0 bases and the V segment lost 4 bases, leaving 5 bases of the junction unmatched. This CDR3 is built from 16 residues.

This clonotype was seen more than once but under ten times. The gene calls are TRBV30 and TRBJ1-6; tentative D call: TRBD1 (5 bases). CDR1 is GTSNPN and CDR2 is SVGIG in the germline V gene (reference sequence). The CDR3 loop spans 14 amino acids. The V end was cut by 5 bases, the J end by 7 bases, with 15 bases between. CDR3 in amino acids: CAWRPGRVNSPLHF. DNA of the CDR3: TGTGCCTGGCGCCCCGGCAGGGTCAATTCACCCCTCCACTTT.

This chain links TRBV27 with TRBJ2-7; 11 nucleotides line up with TRBD2. The CDR3 is made up of 15 amino acids. The J segment lost 3 bases and the V segment lost 5 bases, leaving 6 bases of the junction unmatched. The germline V gene has CDR1 MNHEY and CDR2 SMNVEV (reference sequence). CDR3 DNA: TGTGCCAGCAGTATCCGACTAGCGGGATTCTACGAGCAGTACTTC. It specifies CASSIRLAGFYEQYF.

The chain has TRBV7-2 and TRBJ1-2; maybe TRBD1 (5 bases). Germline CDR1 and CDR2: SGHTA and FQGNSA. V was clipped by 5 bases and J by 9 bases, with 13 bases between them. The CDR3 spans 12 residues. This CDR3 is CASSLKQGSYTF. CDR3 nucleotide sequence: TGTGCCAGCAGCCTTAAGCAGGGAAGCTACACCTTC.

This clonotype occurred many times. This chain connects TRBV5-1 to TRBJ2-2; either TRBD1 or TRBD2 may supply D (6 bases each). Germline V gene sequence: CDR1 SGHRS, CDR2 YFSETQ. The V end lost 4 bases, the J end lost 5 bases, and 21 bases lay between the germline ends. This CDR3 has 17 residues. As DNA, the CDR3 is TGCGCCAGCAGCCTCGGAGGGGGTTACCCATTAACCGGGGAGCTGTTTTTT. This translates into CASSLGGGYPLTGELFF.

The CDR3 DNA is TGTGCCAGCAGCTTCGGCCTCCACAGGGACCCGTCCTACAATGAGCAGTTCTTC. Translating gives CASSFGLHRDPSYNEQFF. The genes are TRBV5-6 and TRBJ2-1, with D possibly being TRBD1 (6 bases). The CDR3 has 18 residues. The V gene's germline CDR1 is SGHDT and CDR2 YYEEEE. V was cut by 2 bases and J by 1 base, with 19 bases left in between.

This clonotype was seen once. A read error may be the cause here, since a much bigger clone is one base away. V is TRBV19 and J is TRBJ2-1, with D perhaps given as TRBD1 or TRBD2 (5 bases each). This CDR3 contains 17 residues. Germline CDR1 reads LNHDA; CDR2 reads SQIVND (reference sequence). The CDR3 region is CACSIRVGTDSYNEQFF. For the CDR3, the DNA is TGTGCCTGTAGTATTAGGGTAGGGACCGACTCGTACAATGAGCAGTTCTTC.

This sequence joins TRBV10-3 and TRBJ2-3; either TRBD1 or TRBD2 may fit D (5 bases each). The germline CDR1 and CDR2 sequences are ENHRY and SYGVKD. This CDR3 has 14 residues. The germline V and J ends were trimmed by 4 bases and 2 bases, with 10 bases remaining between them. The CDR3 sequence: CAISATADTDTQYF. The CDR3 DNA sequence: TGTGCCATCAGTGCGACAGCGGACACAGATACGCAGTATTTT.

The DNA for the CDR3 is TGCAGTGCTAGAGATAGACTAGCGGGAGTATATACGCAGTATTTT. This gives the protein CSARDRLAGVYTQYF. The rearrangement uses TRBV20-1 and TRBJ2-3; 12 bases agree with TRBD2. V shed 0 bases and J 7 bases; nucleotides not matched to a gene: 5. CDR3 length: 15 amino acids. Germline assignment: CDR1 DFQATT and CDR2 SNEGSKA (reference sequence).

This clonotype was found a few times. The chain is built from TRBV7-8 and TRBJ2-1; 8 positions agree with TRBD2. The trim removed 3 bases at V and 5 bases at J, leaving 9 bases unmatched. Germline CDR1 and CDR2: SGHVS and FQNEAQ. This CDR3 contains 16 residues. The CDR3 reads CASSLTGTRGHNEQFF. The DNA of the CDR3 is TGTGCCAGCAGCTTGACCGGGACTAGGGGCCACAATGAGCAGTTCTTC.

The CDR3, as DNA: TGCGCCAGCAGCCAAGATCGATGGGAGTTAGATACGCAGTATTTT. Translation gives CASSQDRWELDTQYF. V and J are TRBV4-3 and TRBJ2-3; D perhaps matches TRBD2 (5 bases). The V end was cut by 0 bases, the J end by 5 bases, with 12 bases between. The CDR3 is 15 amino acids. Germline CDR1 is LGHNA and CDR2 is YSLEER.

The J gene is TRBJ1-5, the V gene TRBV20-1; a possible D gene is TRBD1 (6 bases). The ends were cut back, 3 bases at V and 3 bases at J, with 9 bases in the middle. This CDR3 is 13 amino acids long. The V gene's germline CDR1 is DFQATT and CDR2 SNEGSKA (reference sequence). In nucleotides, the CDR3 is TGCAGTGCTAGGAGGGGGTTCAATCAGCCCCAGCATTTT. Translated: CSARRGFNQPQHF.

This clonotype was observed a handful of times. The CDR3 nucleotides are TGTGCCAGCAGCATACATGGTGAGCAGTTCTTC. It codes for CASSIHGEQFF. This chain connects TRBV7-2 to TRBJ2-1; no clear D. V was pared by 5 bases and J by 9 bases, with 8 bases between. Germline CDR1 and CDR2: SGHTA and FQGNSA. This CDR3 comprises 11 residues.

The V and J genes are TRBV5-5 and TRBJ1-4; D not resolved. The V end lost 3 bases, the J end lost 4 bases, and 13 bases lay between the germline ends. CDR1 and CDR2 from the germline V gene are SGHKS and YYEKEE (reference sequence). The CDR3 has 15 residues. The chain's CDR3 is CASSSLSTLNEKLFF. The CDR3 coding sequence is TGTGCCAGCAGCTCCCTCTCGACCCTTAATGAAAAACTGTTTTTT.

This clonotype was counted ten times or more. The chain links TRBV20-1 to TRBJ2-1; D perhaps matches TRBD2 (6 bases). The germline V gene has CDR1 DFQATT and CDR2 SNEGSKA (reference sequence). The CDR3 length is 15 residues. V was shortened by 7 bases and J by 9 bases, with 25 bases between the two germline ends. Here the CDR3 DNA reads TGCAGTGTCTCAATACCCGCGGGCCTTAGCGGTGAGCAGTTCTTC. The encoded protein is CSVSIPAGLSGEQFF.

This clonotype was seen repeatedly, ten times or more. The CDR3 DNA reads TGTGCCAGCAGCTCCCTTATGAGCTATGAGACCCAGTACTTC. Amino acid sequence: CASSSLMSYETQYF. The chain recombines TRBV7-9 with TRBJ2-5, with D uncertain. The germline CDR1 and CDR2 sequences are SEHNR and FQNEAQ (reference sequence). V was clipped by 4 bases and J by 5 bases, with 14 bases between them. This CDR3 is 14 amino acids long.

This clonotype was seen a few times. The chain joins TRBV3-1 to TRBJ2-2, with TRBD1 matching over 8 bases. The CDR3 has 15 amino acids. Germline CDR1 LGHDT, CDR2 YNNKEL (reference sequence). With V trimmed by 6 bases and J by 1 base, 4 bases remained unmatched. Here the CDR3 reads CASRATGVNTGELFF. DNA for the CDR3: TGTGCCAGCAGGGCGACAGGGGTGAACACCGGGGAGCTGTTTTTT.